The T cell receptor beta chain under discussion was sequenced for a study of blood T cell repertoires in COVID-19. In germline, CDR1 is LNHDA, CDR2 SQIVND (reference sequence). V was shortened by 5 bases and J by 4 bases, with 11 bases between the two germline ends. This CDR3 region has 13 residues. Here immunoSEQ multiplex PCR was the method, and the copy in TCRdb shows in-frame clones only, minus some. The data contain about 70,000 clones, 91% of them singletons. Sequenced sample: peripheral blood. The sequence was obtained from a man in his fifties with COVID-19, enrolled during active disease. The chain is built from TRBV19 and TRBJ1-2; unclear D gene. The CDR3 loop reads CASSRNGGYGYTF. The CDR3 DNA reads as TGTGCCAGTAGTCGAAACGGCGGCTATGGCTACACCTTC.